These 26 T cell receptor beta chains were sequenced from one sample in a study of T cells in Graves' hyperthyroidism and ophthalmopathy. Amplified TCR beta CDR3 regions came from RNA transcripts. The HTBI primer set served for first-round RT-PCR of the TCR CDR3. One entry per CDR3 protein results from TCRdb running MiXCR on the multiplex PCR reads. The table lists nearly 600,000 distinct CDR3 sequences, approximately 15% of them singletons. Sequencing was done on a sample of blood. The receptors were gathered from a woman aged 25 to 45 with Graves' hyperthyroidism that later progressed to Graves' ophthalmopathy.

Note on this clonotype: A clone one base away is much larger, so this may be a read error. The gene calls are TRBV5-1 and TRBJ2-3; D is ambiguous. The V end was cut by 5 bases, the J end by 3 bases, with 13 bases between. CDR1 and CDR2 from the germline V gene are SGHRS and YFSETQ. This CDR3 comprises 14 residues. CDR3 loop: CASRSTVGTDTQYF. The CDR3 nucleotides read TGCGCCAGCAGGTCGACGGTAGGGACAGATACGCAGTATTTT.

This clonotype has a count of ten or more. The rearrangement joins TRBV7-9 to TRBJ2-1; TRBD2 is a possible D gene (5 bases). The germline CDR1 and CDR2 sequences are SEHNR and FQNEAQ (reference sequence). There are 15 residues in the CDR3. Between the trimmed V and J ends, which lost 10 bases and 9 bases, there was a span of 25 bases. CDR3 sequence (DNA): TGTGCCACCACACCGTTGAGCGGAGGAGCAGGTGAGCAGTTCTTC. This translates into CATTPLSGGAGEQFF.

This clonotype came up many times. V and J are TRBV7-2 and TRBJ2-5; D not certain. Between the trimmed V and J ends, which lost 0 bases and 2 bases, there was a span of 10 bases. Germline V gene lookup returns CDR1 SGHTA and CDR2 FQGNSA. The CDR3 has 15 amino acids. Here the CDR3 DNA reads TGTGCCAGCAGCTTAGCGCTGGGTCAGCAAGAGACCCAGTACTTC. Residues: CASSLALGQQETQYF.

In its sample, this clonotype was seen many times. V and J are TRBV5-1 and TRBJ2-3; D is perhaps TRBD1 (5 bases). Trimming took off 4 bases at V and 3 bases at J, with 18 bases between the two ends. The CDR3 spans 16 residues. The V gene's germline CDR1 is SGHRS and CDR2 YFSETQ. The CDR3 reads CASSIRGRSLTDTQYF. The DNA of the CDR3 is TGCGCCAGCAGCATAAGGGGCCGCTCCCTAACAGATACGCAGTATTTT. Looking up the rest from reference TRBV5-1 and TRBJ2-3 gives the full variable domain: KAGVTQTPRYLIKTRGQQVTLSCSPISGHRSVSWYQQTPGQGLQFLFEYFSETQRNKGNFPGRFSGRQFSNSRSEMNVSTLELGDSALYLCASSIRGRSLTDTQYFGPGTRLTVL.

The chain couples TRBV12-3 or TRBV12-4 to TRBJ1-5, with 7 bases matching TRBD1. The CDR3 has 15 residues. Trimming cost V 6 bases and J 3 bases; bases outside gene matches: 8. DNA of the CDR3: TGTGCCAGCAGCCGACAGGGCCTATACAATCAGCCCCAGCATTTT. It codes for CASSRQGLYNQPQHF.

To note about this clonotype: A much larger clone lies a single base off, so this may be a read error. The chain has TRBV20-1 and TRBJ2-1; tentatively, D is TRBD2 (6 bases). The CDR3 consists of 15 residues. The V end was cut by 2 bases, the J end by 4 bases, with 15 bases between. Germline CDR1 DFQATT, CDR2 SNEGSKA (reference sequence). CDR3 sequence: CSARPGRSLYNEQFF. Written as DNA, the CDR3 is TGCAGTGCTAGACCGGGGAGGTCGTTGTACAATGAGCAGTTCTTC.

The rearrangement joins TRBV11-2 to TRBJ2-5, with 9 bases identical to TRBD1. Losses at the gene ends were 5 bases for V and 6 bases for J; bases not matched to a gene: 4. The V gene's germline CDR1 is SGHAT and CDR2 FQNNGV. The CDR3 has 13 amino acids. This CDR3 is CASSRDREKTQYF. In DNA, the CDR3 is TGTGCCAGCAGCCGGGACAGGGAAAAGACCCAGTACTTC. Full variable domain (rest looked up from reference TRBV11-2 and TRBJ2-5): EAGVAQSPRYKIIEKRQSVAFWCNPISGHATLYWYQQILGQGPKLLIQFQNNGVVDDSQLPKDRFSAERLKGVDSTLKIQPAKLEDSAVYLCASSRDREKTQYFGPGTRLLVL.

Points on this clonotype: A single base separates this from a much larger clone, so it may be a read error. As the CDR3 is not closed by the conserved phenylalanine or tryptophan, this likely results from a read error. The rearrangement uses TRBV7-2 and TRBJ2-3; 9 bases fit TRBD2. Trimming took 0 bases from V and 6 from J; bases not matched to a gene: 4. Germline V gene data show CDR1 as SGHTA and CDR2 as FQGNSA. The CDR3 runs 15 residues. The CDR3 region has the DNA TGTGCCAGCAGCTTAGCGGCGGGGGGGGGGGATACGCAGTATTTA. Its translation: CASSLAAGGGDTQYL.

V usage is TRBV4-1 and J usage is TRBJ1-1; TRBD1 might be the D (6 bases). Trimming left V 6 bases short and J 0 bases short, with 11 bases between. The CDR3 runs 14 residues. Looked up from germline, CDR1 is MGHRA and CDR2 is YSYEKL. The CDR3 DNA reads TGCGCCAGCAGGGACAGACGTTTGAACACTGAAGCTTTCTTT. It encodes CASRDRRLNTEAFF.

In regard to this clonotype: A much larger clonotype is one base distant, so this may be a read error. The rearrangement joins TRBV11-2 to TRBJ2-7; D is undetermined. Germline CDR1 is SGHAT and CDR2 is FQNNGV. The CDR3 spans 14 residues. For the CDR3, the DNA is TGTGTCAGCAGCCTGAACGACCCCCTCAACGAGCAGTACTTC. Its protein is CVSSLNDPLNEQYF. The whole variable domain, filled in from reference TRBV11-2 and TRBJ2-7, reads EAGVAQSPRYKIIEKRQSVAFWCNPISGHATLYWYQQILGQGPKLLIQFQNNGVVDDSQLPKDRFSAERLKGVDSTLKIQPAKLEDSAVYLCVSSLNDPLNEQYFGPGTRLTVT.

This clonotype has a count of ten or more. The chain carries TRBV7-9 and TRBJ2-3; TRBD1 might be the D (6 bases). The CDR3 is 16 residues long. V dropped 4 bases and J dropped 0 bases, with 14 bases sitting between them. Germline CDR1 reads SEHNR; CDR2 reads FQNEAQ (reference sequence). The CDR3 is CASSSPDRSSTDTQYF. The CDR3 nucleotides are TGTGCCAGCAGCTCCCCTGACAGGTCAAGCACAGATACGCAGTATTTT.

This clonotype was detected a few times. The chain recombines TRBV4-1 with TRBJ1-5, with a weak D call TRBD1 (6 bases). The V gene lost 6 bases and the J gene lost 4 bases, with 16 bases spanning the gap. The CDR3 contains 15 residues. CDR1 MGHRA and CDR2 YSYEKL come from the germline V gene. CDR3 residues: CASSRTDSYNQPQHF. The DNA of the CDR3 is TGCGCCAGCAGTAGAACGGACAGCTATAATCAGCCCCAGCATTTT.

At least ten counts were recorded for this clonotype. CDR3 bases: TGCAGTTATCGATTTAACACTGAAGCTTTCTTT. Translating it yields CSYRFNTEAFF. The chain recombines TRBV20-1 with TRBJ1-1; D ambiguous. The CDR3 has 11 amino acids. Germline V gene data show CDR1 as DFQATT and CDR2 as SNEGSKA (reference sequence). The ends were cut back, 8 bases at V and 2 bases at J, with 9 bases in the middle.

This clonotype was recorded at least ten times. The chain combines TRBV19 with TRBJ2-1, with TRBD2 identical over 14 bases. The trim removed 2 bases at V and 1 base at J, leaving 1 base unmatched. Per germline, CDR1 LNHDA and CDR2 SQIVND (reference sequence). The CDR3 totals 17 residues. The CDR3 DNA reads as TGTGCCAGTAGTATAAGGACTAGCGGGAGGTCCTACAATGAGCAGTTCTTC. Encoded protein: CASSIRTSGRSYNEQFF.

This clonotype appeared once. V usage is TRBV6-1 and J usage is TRBJ1-2, with 9 bases matching TRBD1. The V segment lost 1 base and the J segment 8 bases; nucleotides outside the gene matches: 11. The CDR3 is 16 amino acids. Germline values: CDR1 MNHNS, CDR2 SASEGT. The CDR3 DNA reads TGTGCCAGCAGTGAAGTAAGGACAGGGGACGTCTACGGCTACACCTTC. This encodes CASSEVRTGDVYGYTF.

This clonotype was counted many times. The chain is built from TRBV11-1 and TRBJ1-1; a weak D match, TRBD1 (5 bases). Germline CDR1 is SGHAT and CDR2 is FQDESV (reference sequence). The CDR3 has 14 amino acids. Trimming stripped 5 bases from V and 4 bases from J, with 14 bases between. The CDR3, as DNA: TGTGCCAGCAGCCCGGACTGGAGGGGCACTGAAGCTTTCTTT. It is translated as CASSPDWRGTEAFF.

This clonotype was recorded many times. The rearrangement joins TRBV12-5 to TRBJ1-3; D is unresolved. Between the trimmed V and J ends, which lost 6 bases and 8 bases, there was a span of 5 bases. The CDR3 length is 10 residues. CDR1 and CDR2 (germline): LGHNT, FRNRAP. CDR3 bases: TGTGCTAGTGGGGGAGACACCATATATTTT. This sequence encodes CASGGDTIYF.

This clonotype showed up many times. The chain couples TRBV15 to TRBJ2-3; 7 nucleotides line up with TRBD1. The CDR3 has 18 residues. CDR1 LNHNV and CDR2 YYDKDF come from the germline V gene (reference sequence). V shed 0 bases and J 3 bases; nucleotides not matched to a gene: 12. The CDR3 spells CATSRDLPGRGNTDTQYF. In nucleotides, the CDR3 is TGTGCCACCAGCAGAGATCTACCGGGCAGGGGGAATACAGATACGCAGTATTTT. The full variable domain, in which reference TRBV15 and TRBJ2-3 provide the parts outside the CDR3, is DAMVIQNPRYQVTQFGKPVTLSCSQTLNHNVMYWYQQKSSQAPKLLFHYYDKDFNNEADTPDNFQSRRPNTSFCFLDIRSPGLGDTAMYLCATSRDLPGRGNTDTQYFGPGTRLTVL.

This clonotype appeared many times. The chain recombines TRBV2 with TRBJ1-1; D unclear. This CDR3 comprises 13 residues. The germline V and J ends were trimmed by 6 bases and 3 bases, with 11 bases remaining between them. Germline CDR1 SNHLY, CDR2 FYNNEI. The CDR3 protein is CASSRGTHTEAFF. Here the CDR3 DNA reads TGTGCCAGCAGCCGGGGAACCCACACTGAAGCTTTCTTT.

In this sample, this clonotype turned up many times. The chain is built from TRBV27 and TRBJ2-7, with 12 bases fitting TRBD2. Germline values: CDR1 MNHEY, CDR2 SMNVEV (reference sequence). J was trimmed by 4 bases and V by 5 bases; bases with no gene match: 6. The CDR3 is 15 amino acids. This chain's CDR3 is CASSIRLAGAYEQYF. The CDR3 nucleotides are TGTGCCAGCAGTATCAGACTAGCGGGAGCGTACGAGCAGTACTTC.

The sample holds many counts of this clonotype. The chain links TRBV28 to TRBJ2-5; a possible D gene is TRBD1 (5 bases). Germline lookup yields CDR1 MDHEN and CDR2 SYDVKM. The ends were cut back, 5 bases at V and 5 bases at J, with 12 bases in the middle. The CDR3 covers 13 residues. CDR3 bases: TGTGCCAGCAGTCGGGTGGGGCGGGAGACCCAGTACTTC. This codes for CASSRVGRETQYF.

This clonotype was counted at least ten times. The rearrangement links TRBV30 to TRBJ1-4; 9 bases are a match to TRBD1. This CDR3 has 13 amino acids. V dropped 1 base and J dropped 11; count of bases not matched to a gene: 5. CDR1 and CDR2 (germline): GTSNPN, SVGIG (reference sequence). The CDR3 reads CAWSGQGGRKLFF. The CDR3 region has the DNA TGTGCCTGGAGTGGACAGGGGGGAAGGAAACTGTTTTTT.

This clonotype occurred many times. This sequence joins TRBV20-1 and TRBJ1-4, with D uncertain. Trimming removed 2 bases at V and 8 bases at J, with 15 bases between. This CDR3 spans 14 amino acids. Per the germline V gene, CDR1 is DFQATT and CDR2 is SNEGSKA (reference sequence). CDR3 sequence reads: CSARTGGPWEKLFF. Written as DNA, the CDR3 is TGCAGTGCTAGAACGGGCGGCCCGTGGGAAAAACTGTTTTTT.

This clonotype was observed many times. This chain uses TRBV30 with TRBJ2-7; tentatively, D is TRBD2 (5 bases). The CDR3 is 13 residues long. V lost 0 bases, J lost 5 bases, and 11 bases lay in between. The V gene's germline CDR1 is GTSNPN and CDR2 SVGIG (reference sequence). CDR3 nucleotide sequence: TGTGCCTGGAGTGTACTGGGGAGAAACGAGCAGTACTTC. This gives the protein CAWSVLGRNEQYF.

This clonotype appeared many times. The J gene is TRBJ2-1, the V gene TRBV18, with no clear D. The CDR3 contains 13 residues. V lost 1 base to trimming and J lost 9 bases, with 10 bases between them. Germline CDR1 and CDR2: KGHSH and LQKENI. CDR3 DNA: TGTGCCAGCTCACCACTAAGGAGTCGTGAGCAGTTCTTC. As protein: CASSPLRSREQFF.

The V and J genes are TRBV25-1 and TRBJ2-7, with TRBD2 matching 9 bases. The V segment lost 7 bases and the J segment 5 bases; nucleotides outside the gene matches: 12. This CDR3 spans 15 amino acids. CDR1 is MGHDK, CDR2 SYGVNS, per germline. The CDR3 bases are TGTGCCAGCACCTCACCGGCGGGGGGGCCCGACGAGCAGTACTTC. Its protein product is CASTSPAGGPDEQYF.